Presented here are 5 T cell receptor beta chains from one specimen sequenced in a study of CD8 T cell repertoires and HIV-1 epitope variants. Which antigens these TCRs recognize remains unknown. Profiled with immunoSEQ multiplex PCR; TCRdb holds only in-frame clones, not every one. The data show about 3,500 clones, about three fifths seen once. The sample taken for sequencing was cultured CD8+ T cells derived from PBMCs. These receptors were obtained from a male donor with HIV.

This rearrangement joins TRBV5-4 to TRBJ2-1, with 8 bases that match TRBD1. The germline V gene encodes CDR1 SGHNT and CDR2 YYREEE (reference sequence). The CDR3 is 15 residues long. The trim removed 5 bases at V and 7 bases at J, leaving 11 bases unmatched. The CDR3, as DNA: TGTGCCAGCAGACCAGGACAGGGAACATTTAATGAGCAGTTCTTC. Translated: CASRPGQGTFNEQFF.

V is TRBV19 and J is TRBJ2-3; D is unresolved. V dropped 5 bases and J dropped 2 bases, with 5 bases sitting between them. CDR1 and CDR2 (germline): LNHDA, SQIVND (reference sequence). This CDR3 has 12 amino acids. CDR3 in amino acids: CASSGDTDTQYF. In nucleotides, the CDR3 is TGTGCCAGTAGTGGGGACACAGATACGCAGTATTTT. The whole variable domain, filled in from reference TRBV19 and TRBJ2-3, reads DGGITQSPKYLFRKEGQNVTLSCEQNLNHDAMYWYRQDPGQGLRLIYYSQIVNDFQKGDIAEGYSVSREKKESFPLTVTSAQKNPTAFYLCASSGDTDTQYFGPGTRLTVL.

This clone was seen a single time. The chain has TRBV6-5 and TRBJ1-2; D gene unclear. Germline CDR1 and CDR2: MNHEY and SVGAGI. The CDR3 has 13 amino acids. V was shortened by 0 bases and J by 4 bases, with 6 bases between the two germline ends. The CDR3 sequence: CASSYSSSYGYTF. Here the CDR3 DNA reads TGTGCCAGCAGTTACTCGAGCAGCTATGGCTACACCTTC.

This clone was detected a few times. V gene TRBV2 combines with J gene TRBJ1-3, with 11 positions matching TRBD1. V trimming: 3 bases; J trimming: 1 base; junction bases outside the gene matches: 5. CDR1 and CDR2 (germline): SNHLY, FYNNEI. The CDR3 runs to 17 residues. CDR3 coding DNA: TGTGCCAGCAGTGATATCGGACAGGGGGCTTCTGGAAACACCATATATTTT. Translated, it gives CASSDIGQGASGNTIYF. The full variable domain, in which reference TRBV2 and TRBJ1-3 provide the parts outside the CDR3, is EPEVTQTPSHQVTQMGQEVILRCVPISNHLYFYWYRQILGQKVEFLVSFYNNEISEKSEIFDDQFSVERPDGSNFTLKIRSTKLEDSAMYFCASSDIGQGASGNTIYFGEGSWLTVV.

This clone has just one count. This rearrangement joins TRBV4-2 to TRBJ1-5; 10 bases line up with TRBD1. Germline V gene sequence: CDR1 LGHNA, CDR2 YNFKEQ. V was pared by 1 base and J by 3 bases, with 9 bases of the junction left unmatched. The CDR3 loop spans 18 amino acids. The CDR3 spells CASSQVLGTGDFNQPQHF. CDR3 bases: TGTGCCAGCAGCCAAGTTCTCGGGACAGGGGATTTCAATCAGCCCCAGCATTTT.